This T cell receptor (beta chain) was sequenced for a study of technical replicates of blood from a few donors. The CDR3 is 15 amino acids. With V trimmed by 0 bases and J by 3 bases, 4 bases remained unmatched. Germline loops: CDR1 SGDLS, CDR2 YYNGEE. The table came from immunoSEQ multiplex PCR; TCRdb's copy has only in-frame clones and leaves some out. The sample shows fewer than 45,000 clones, around 96% of them seen only once. The rearrangement joins TRBV9 to TRBJ1-2, with 8 nucleotides matching TRBD1. This receptor was taken from a human donor in good health. Sequenced sample: T cells isolated from PBMCs. The CDR3 loop is CASSVGDRSYYGYTF. The CDR3 nucleotides are TGTGCCAGCAGCGTAGGGGACAGGAGTTACTATGGCTACACCTTC.